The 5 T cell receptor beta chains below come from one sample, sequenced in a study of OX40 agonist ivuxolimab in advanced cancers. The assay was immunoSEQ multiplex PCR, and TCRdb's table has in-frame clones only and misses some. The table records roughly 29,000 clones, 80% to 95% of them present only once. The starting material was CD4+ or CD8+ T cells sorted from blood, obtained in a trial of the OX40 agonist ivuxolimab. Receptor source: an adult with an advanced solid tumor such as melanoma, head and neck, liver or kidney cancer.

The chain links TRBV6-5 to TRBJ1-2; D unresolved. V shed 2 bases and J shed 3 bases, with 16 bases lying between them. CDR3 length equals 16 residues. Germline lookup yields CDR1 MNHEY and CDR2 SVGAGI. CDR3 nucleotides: TGTGCCAGCAGTTACCGGATAGCTGGGTACGACTATGGCTACACCTTC. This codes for CASSYRIAGYDYGYTF.

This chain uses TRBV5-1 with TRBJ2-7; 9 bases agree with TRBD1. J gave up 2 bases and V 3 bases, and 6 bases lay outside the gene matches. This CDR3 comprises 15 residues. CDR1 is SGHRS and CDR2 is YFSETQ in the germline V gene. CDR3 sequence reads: CASSSTGTGTYEQYF. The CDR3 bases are TGCGCCAGCAGCTCAACCGGGACAGGGACCTACGAGCAGTACTTC.

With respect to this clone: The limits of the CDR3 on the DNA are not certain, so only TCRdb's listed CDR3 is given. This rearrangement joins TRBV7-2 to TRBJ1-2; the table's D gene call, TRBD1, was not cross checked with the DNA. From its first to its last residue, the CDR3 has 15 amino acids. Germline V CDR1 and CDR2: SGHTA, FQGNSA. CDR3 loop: CASSLVGGGTGTLTF.

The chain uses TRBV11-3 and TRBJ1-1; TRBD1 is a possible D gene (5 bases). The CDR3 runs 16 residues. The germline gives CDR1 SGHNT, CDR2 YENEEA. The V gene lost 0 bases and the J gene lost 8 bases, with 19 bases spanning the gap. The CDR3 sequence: CASSLDGRGGSDEAFF. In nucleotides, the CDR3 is TGTGCCAGCAGCTTAGATGGGCGGGGGGGTTCCGACGAAGCTTTCTTT.

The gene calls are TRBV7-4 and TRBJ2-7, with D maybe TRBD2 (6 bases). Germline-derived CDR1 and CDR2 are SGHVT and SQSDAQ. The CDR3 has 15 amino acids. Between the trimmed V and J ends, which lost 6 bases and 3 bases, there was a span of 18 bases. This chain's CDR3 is CASRLPGTPNYEQYF. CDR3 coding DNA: TGTGCCAGCAGACTTCCCGGGACTCCTAACTACGAGCAGTACTTC.